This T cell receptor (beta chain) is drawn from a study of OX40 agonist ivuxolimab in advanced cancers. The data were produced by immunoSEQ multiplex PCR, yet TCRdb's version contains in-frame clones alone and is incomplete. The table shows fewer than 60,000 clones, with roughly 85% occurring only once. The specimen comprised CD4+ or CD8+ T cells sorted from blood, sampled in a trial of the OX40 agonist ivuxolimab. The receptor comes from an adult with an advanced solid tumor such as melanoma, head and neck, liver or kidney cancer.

Written as DNA, the CDR3 is TGTGCCGGACGGGCCCTCGAGACCCAGTACTTC. Translating it yields CAGRALETQYF. J is TRBJ2-5 and V is TRBV30; D is ambiguous. Germline V gene lookup returns CDR1 GTSNPN and CDR2 SVGIG (reference sequence). The CDR3 loop spans 11 amino acids. Trimming pared 8 bases from V and 5 bases from J, leaving 12 bases between.